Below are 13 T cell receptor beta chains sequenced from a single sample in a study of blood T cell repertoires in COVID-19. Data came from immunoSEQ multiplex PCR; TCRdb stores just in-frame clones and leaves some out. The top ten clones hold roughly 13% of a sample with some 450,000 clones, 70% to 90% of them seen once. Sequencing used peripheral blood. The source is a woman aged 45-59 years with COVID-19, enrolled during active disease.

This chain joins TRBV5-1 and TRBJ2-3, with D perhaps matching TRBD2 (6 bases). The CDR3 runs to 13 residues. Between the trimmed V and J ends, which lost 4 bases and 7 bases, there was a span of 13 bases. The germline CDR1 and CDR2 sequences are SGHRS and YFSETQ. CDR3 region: CASSPGTGNTQYF. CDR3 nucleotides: TGCGCCAGCAGCCCCGGGACTGGGAATACGCAGTATTTT.

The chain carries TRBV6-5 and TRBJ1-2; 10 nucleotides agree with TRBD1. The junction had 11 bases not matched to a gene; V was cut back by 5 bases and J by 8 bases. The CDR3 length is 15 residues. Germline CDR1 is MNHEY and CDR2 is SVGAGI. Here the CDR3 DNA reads TGTGCCAGCAGTCAAATGCGACAGGGGGCTGACGGCTACACCTTC. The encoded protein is CASSQMRQGADGYTF.

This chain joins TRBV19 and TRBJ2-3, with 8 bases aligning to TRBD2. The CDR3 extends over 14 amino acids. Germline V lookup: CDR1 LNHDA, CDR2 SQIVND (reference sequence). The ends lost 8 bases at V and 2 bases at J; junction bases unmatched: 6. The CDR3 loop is CASRGGILTDTQYF. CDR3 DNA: TGTGCCAGTCGGGGGGGGATACTCACAGATACGCAGTATTTT. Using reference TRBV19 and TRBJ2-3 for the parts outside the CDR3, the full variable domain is DGGITQSPKYLFRKEGQNVTLSCEQNLNHDAMYWYRQDPGQGLRLIYYSQIVNDFQKGDIAEGYSVSREKKESFPLTVTSAQKNPTAFYLCASRGGILTDTQYFGPGTRLTVL.

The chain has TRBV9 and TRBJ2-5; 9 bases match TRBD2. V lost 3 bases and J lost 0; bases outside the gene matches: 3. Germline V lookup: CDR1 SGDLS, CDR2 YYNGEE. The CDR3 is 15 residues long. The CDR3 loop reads CASSASGADQETQYF. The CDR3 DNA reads TGTGCCAGCAGCGCTAGCGGGGCCGACCAAGAGACCCAGTACTTC.

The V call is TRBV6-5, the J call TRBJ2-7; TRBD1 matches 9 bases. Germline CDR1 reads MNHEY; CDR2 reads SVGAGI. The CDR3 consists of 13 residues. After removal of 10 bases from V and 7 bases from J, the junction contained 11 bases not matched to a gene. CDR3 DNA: TGTGCCACCCGACAGGGACAGGGAGGGGAGCAGTACTTC. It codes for CATRQGQGGEQYF.

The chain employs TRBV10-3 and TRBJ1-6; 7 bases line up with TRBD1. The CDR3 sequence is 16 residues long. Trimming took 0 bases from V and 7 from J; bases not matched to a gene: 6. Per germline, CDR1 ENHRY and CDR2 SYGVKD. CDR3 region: CAISESIGGDNSPLHF. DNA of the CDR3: TGTGCCATCAGTGAGTCGATAGGGGGCGACAATTCACCCCTCCACTTT.

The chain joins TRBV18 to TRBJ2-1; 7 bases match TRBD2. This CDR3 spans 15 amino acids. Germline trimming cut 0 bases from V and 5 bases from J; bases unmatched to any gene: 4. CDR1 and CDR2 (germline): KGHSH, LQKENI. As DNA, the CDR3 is TGTGCCAGCTCACCACCCGCGGGGGACCACAATGAGCAGTTCTTC. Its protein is CASSPPAGDHNEQFF.

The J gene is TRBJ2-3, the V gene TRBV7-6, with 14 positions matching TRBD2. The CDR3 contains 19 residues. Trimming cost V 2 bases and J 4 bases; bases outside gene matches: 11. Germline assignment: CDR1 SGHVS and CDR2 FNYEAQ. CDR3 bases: TGTGCCAGCAGCTTATCCCCCCCGGGACTAGCGGGGGCCCCAGATACGCAGTATTTT. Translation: CASSLSPPGLAGAPDTQYF.

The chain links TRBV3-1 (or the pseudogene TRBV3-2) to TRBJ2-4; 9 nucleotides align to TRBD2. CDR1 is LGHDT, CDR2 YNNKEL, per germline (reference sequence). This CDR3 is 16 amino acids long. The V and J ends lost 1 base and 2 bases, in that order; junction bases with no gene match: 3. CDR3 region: CASSQVAGVTKNIQYF. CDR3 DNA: TGTGCCAGCAGCCAAGTAGCGGGGGTGACCAAAAACATTCAGTACTTC.

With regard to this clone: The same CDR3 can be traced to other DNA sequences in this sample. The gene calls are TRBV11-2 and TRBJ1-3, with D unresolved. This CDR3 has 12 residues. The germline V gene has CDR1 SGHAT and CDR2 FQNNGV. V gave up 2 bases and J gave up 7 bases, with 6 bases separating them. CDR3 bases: TGTGCCAGCAGCTTAATTGGCAACACCATATATTTT. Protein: CASSLIGNTIYF.

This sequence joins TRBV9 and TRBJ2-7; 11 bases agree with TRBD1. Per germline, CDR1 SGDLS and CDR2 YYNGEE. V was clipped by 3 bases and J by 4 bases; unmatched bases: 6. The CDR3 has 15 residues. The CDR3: CASSARTGGVYEQYF. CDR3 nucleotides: TGTGCCAGCAGCGCGAGGACAGGGGGCGTTTACGAGCAGTACTTC. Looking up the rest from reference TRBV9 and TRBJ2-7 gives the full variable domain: DSGVTQTPKHLITATGQRVTLRCSPRSGDLSVYWYQQSLDQGLQFLIQYYNGEERAKGNILERFSAQQFPDLHSELNLSSLELGDSALYFCASSARTGGVYEQYFGPGTRLTVT.

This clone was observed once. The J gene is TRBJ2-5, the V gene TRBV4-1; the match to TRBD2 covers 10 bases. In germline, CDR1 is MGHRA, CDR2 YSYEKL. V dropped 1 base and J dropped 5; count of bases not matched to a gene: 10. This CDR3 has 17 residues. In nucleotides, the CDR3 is TGCGCCAGCAGCCAAGGTTTGCTAGCGGGGGTAAGGGAGACCCAGTACTTC. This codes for CASSQGLLAGVRETQYF.

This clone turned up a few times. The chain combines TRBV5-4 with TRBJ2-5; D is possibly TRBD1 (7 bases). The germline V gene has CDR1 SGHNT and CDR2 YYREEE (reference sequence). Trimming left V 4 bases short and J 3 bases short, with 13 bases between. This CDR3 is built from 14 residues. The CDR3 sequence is CASSPGGTEETQYF. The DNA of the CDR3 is TGTGCCAGCAGCCCGGGCGGGACAGAAGAGACCCAGTACTTC.